The rows below give T cell receptor beta chains drawn from one sample of a study of T cells in localized non-small cell lung cancer. Sequenced by immunoSEQ multiplex PCR; TCRdb stores in-frame clones only, minus some. This sample has some 2,000 clones, with about 29% found just once. The source was normal lung tissue next to the tumor, collected before any cancer treatment. Every receptor here comes from a man aged 35 to 70 with stage I lung adenocarcinoma. The CDR3 runs from the conserved cysteine through the conserved F or W. D genes are given only for firm matches. Not all rows give a size; the values are once, few, many and, for expanded clones, a class.

cdr3_aa	cdr3_nt	clone_size	v_call	j_call	d_call
CASRPRTGGAKLGNQPQHF	TGTGCCAGTAGACCAAGGACAGGGGGCGCAAAATTGGGCAATCAGCCCCAGCATTTT	-	TRBV19	TRBJ1-5	TRBD1
CASSPYQTGDEQYF	TGTGCCAGCAGCCCTTACCAGACAGGGGACGAGCAGTACTTC	-	TRBV11-3	TRBJ2-7	TRBD1
CASSYLVHNANTGELFF	TGTGCCAGCAGCTACTTGGTCCATAACGCGAACACCGGGGAGCTGTTTTTT	few	TRBV28	TRBJ2-2	-
CASSPLQGELSEETQYF	TGTGCCAGCAGTCCTTTACAGGGGGAATTATCGGAAGAGACCCAGTACTTC	few	TRBV9	TRBJ2-5	TRBD1
CASSISRGKGWFDYGYTF	TGTGCCAGTAGTATCTCCCGGGGGAAGGGTTGGTTCGACTATGGCTACACCTTC	few	TRBV19	TRBJ1-2	-
CASRQNLQGYTEAFF	TGTGCCAGCAGACAAAACCTACAGGGTTACACTGAAGCTTTCTTT	-	TRBV11-3	TRBJ1-1	-
CASSIGQGYGYTF	TGTGCCAGTAGTATTGGACAGGGCTATGGCTACACCTTC	-	TRBV19	TRBJ1-2	TRBD1
CASSPLRSGTGRETQYF	TGTGCCAGCAGCCCCCTCCGGTCCGGGACAGGGAGGGAGACCCAGTACTTC	medium-sized	TRBV9	TRBJ2-5	TRBD1
CASWGQEYEKLFF	TGTGCCAGCTGGGGACAGGAGTATGAAAAACTGTTTTTT	large	TRBV25-1	TRBJ1-4	TRBD1
CASSVGLGDTQYF	TGTGCCAGCAGCGTAGGGTTGGGGGATACGCAGTATTTT	few	TRBV9	TRBJ2-3	-
CASSLSGTLSYEQYF	TGTGCCAGCAGCCTATCAGGGACCCTTTCCTACGAGCAGTACTTC	medium-sized	TRBV11-3	TRBJ2-7	-
CARSLESTVPVSSYNSPLHF	TGTGCCAGAAGCTTGGAATCGACAGTTCCAGTTAGCTCCTATAATTCACCCCTCCACTTT	few	TRBV5-3	TRBJ1-6	-
CASSPELNTEAFF	TGTGCCAGCAGTCCCGAATTGAACACTGAAGCTTTCTTT	few	TRBV6-8	TRBJ1-1	-
CASSLALWDSPTGELFF	TGTGCCAGCAGCTTGGCGTTGTGGGACAGCCCCACCGGGGAGCTGTTTTTT	-	TRBV11-3	TRBJ2-2	TRBD1
CASTQGRLAKNIQYF	TGTGCCAGCACCCAGGGAAGATTAGCCAAAAACATTCAGTACTTC	few	TRBV6-8	TRBJ2-4	-
CASSDYKGLSWTF	TGTGCCAGCAGTGATTATAAAGGGTTAAGTTGGACTTTC	few	TRBV9	TRBJ2-6	-
CASSSRAMGIEQYF	TGTGCCAGTAGTTCCAGGGCCATGGGGATCGAGCAGTACTTC	-	TRBV19	TRBJ2-7	-
CASSIDLLENTEAFF	TGTGCCAGTAGTATAGATCTGTTAGAGAACACTGAAGCTTTCTTT	-	TRBV19	TRBJ1-1	-
CASSSIPPRQGGNTEAFF	TGTGCCAGCAGCTCGATCCCCCCTCGGCAGGGTGGGAACACTGAAGCTTTCTTT	medium-sized	TRBV11-3	TRBJ1-1	-
CASSLDTANTGELFF	TGCGCCAGCAGCTTGGATACAGCTAACACCGGGGAGCTGTTTTTT	-	TRBV5-1	TRBJ2-2	-
CASSDRVEKQYF	TGTGCCAGCAGTGACAGGGTGGAAAAGCAGTACTTC	few	TRBV6-8	TRBJ2-7	TRBD1
CASSAGRWTEAFF	TGTGCCAGTAGTGCAGGGCGATGGACTGAAGCTTTCTTT	hyperexpanded	TRBV19	TRBJ1-1	-
CASRLEGRAGSEQYF	TGTGCCAGCAGGTTGGAGGGCAGAGCGGGGAGCGAGCAGTACTTC	-	TRBV11-3	TRBJ2-7	TRBD2
CASSLGTPGNTIYF	TGTGCCAGCAGCCTGGGGACACCTGGAAACACCATATATTTT	few	TRBV11-3	TRBJ1-3	-
CSVEAAAYEQYF	TGCAGCGTTGAAGCGGCAGCCTACGAGCAGTACTTC	-	TRBV29-1	TRBJ2-7	-
CASSYGQGVYEQYF	TGTGCCAGCAGCTACGGACAAGGGGTATACGAGCAGTACTTC	-	TRBV11-3	TRBJ2-7	-
CASSPGQADTEAFF	TGTGCCAGCTCACCCGGACAGGCAGACACTGAAGCTTTCTTT	large	TRBV18	TRBJ1-1	TRBD1
CASGGPQGASNYGYTF	TGTGCTAGTGGTGGGCCACAGGGCGCCTCTAACTATGGCTACACCTTC	once	TRBV12-5	TRBJ1-2	-
CASSFGQGADNEQFF	TGTGCCAGCTCTTTTGGACAGGGGGCGGACAATGAGCAGTTCTTC	-	TRBV18	TRBJ2-1	TRBD1
CASSLGRALSSGNTIYF	TGTGCCAGCAGCTTAGGGCGCGCCCTAAGCTCTGGAAACACCATATATTTT	-	TRBV11-3	TRBJ1-3	-
CASRGTGGRLDEQFF	TGTGCCAGCAGGGGGACTGGGGGGCGGCTTGATGAGCAGTTCTTC	few	TRBV6-8	TRBJ2-1	-
CASSPIIAGVTYNEQFF	TGTGCCAGCTCACCGATCATAGCGGGGGTTACCTACAATGAGCAGTTCTTC	-	TRBV18	TRBJ2-1	TRBD2
CASSPSTGFGGGHSPLHF	TGTGCCAGCAGTCCCTCGACCGGCTTCGGGGGAGGCCATTCACCCCTCCACTTT	-	TRBV6-8	TRBJ1-6	-
CASCGTSSSYNEQFF	TGTGCCAGCTGTGGGACCTCGAGCTCCTACAATGAGCAGTTCTTC	-	TRBV6-8	TRBJ2-1	-
CASSQAGFDTEAFF	TGTGCCAGCAGCCAGGCGGGGTTCGACACTGAAGCTTTCTTT	-	TRBV6-8	TRBJ1-1	-